This TCR beta chain was found in a study of CD8+ T cells in alopecia areata. Study outcomes and limitations: Higher clonality than in normal scalp was seen in lesional scalp, especially alopecia totalis/universalis.

cDNA prepared by RNA extraction and subsequent reverse transcription served as the template for sequencing. Assay: immunoSEQ multiplex PCR; the TCRdb copy retains only in-frame clones and omits some. The sample records some 150,000 clones, 40% to 65% being singletons. Trimming cost V 1 base and J 4 bases, with 7 bases left between them. This CDR3 is built from 12 residues. Per germline, CDR1 GTSNPN and CDR2 SVGIG (reference sequence). To note about this clone: The antigen is not known.

Lesional scalp tissue (obtained by punch biopsy) and peripheral blood were collected from alopecia areata patients. This clonotype originated in a human donor with alopecia areata. The source material was CD8+ T cells sorted from blood, sampled at week 0. This chain joins TRBV30 and TRBJ1-1; the D gene is possibly TRBD1 (5 bases). This CDR3 reads CAWSGQSTEAFF. DNA for the CDR3: TGTGCCTGGAGTGGACAGAGCACTGAAGCTTTCTTT. The full variable domain, with the rest looked up from reference TRBV30 and TRBJ1-1, is SQTIHQWPATLVQPVGSPLSLECTVEGTSNPNLYWYRQAAGRGLQLLFYSVGIGQISSEVPQNLSASRPQDRQFILSSKKLLLSDSGFYLCAWSGQSTEAFFGQGTRLTVV.